This T cell receptor (beta chain) was documented in a study of blood T cell repertoires in COVID-19. Turning to the study itself: Sites in the United States, Italy and Spain provided acute and convalescent COVID-19 samples.

Only in-frame clones appear in the TCRdb table, and some are missing; sequencing was by immunoSEQ multiplex PCR. The sample yields about 280,000 clones, 65% to 90% seen once. The CDR3 is 15 amino acids. Germline V gives CDR1 SGDLS, CDR2 YYNGEE. The V end lost 0 bases, the J end lost 7 bases, and 13 bases lay between the germline ends. The V gene is TRBV9, the J gene TRBJ2-2; D might be TRBD2 (6 bases). The sequenced sample was peripheral blood. The sequence derives from a man aged 50-59 years with active or convalescent COVID-19. CDR3 residues: CASSVALEGNGELFF. The CDR3 DNA is TGTGCCAGCAGCGTAGCTTTGGAGGGGAACGGGGAGCTGTTTTTT.